This T cell receptor (beta chain) appears in the sequencing data of a study of T-cell reconstitution after alpha-beta-depleted transplantation in children. This CDR3 spans 14 amino acids. V lost 5 bases and J lost 4; bases outside the gene matches: 7. The germline gives CDR1 SGHTA, CDR2 FQGNSA. A TCRbeta library incorporating unique molecular identifiers was prepared. Each CDR3 protein gets one entry after TCRdb re-called the PCR reads with MiXCR. Counted here are approximately 350,000 distinct CDR3 sequences, under 20% occurring once; the ten biggest clones make up approximately 44%. The sequencing used PBMCs, mostly from graft donor cells, collected 360 days after TCRalphabeta/CD19-depleted stem cell transplant. The source of this sequence is a male patient aged 2 to 9 who had a stem cell transplant for acute lymphoblastic leukemia, so the T cells may come from the graft donor. This rearrangement joins TRBV7-2 to TRBJ2-5; 7 bases map to TRBD1. The CDR3 sequence is CASSATGSVETQYF. DNA for the CDR3: TGTGCCAGCAGCGCGACAGGGTCGGTAGAGACCCAGTACTTC.